This record covers a single T cell receptor (beta chain). This sample is part of a study of patients and donors after allogeneic stem cell transplantation. TCRdb independently ran MiXCR on the RT-PCR reads; one entry per CDR3 protein. The sample shows about 400,000 distinct CDR3 sequences, around 16% of them seen only once. The germline V and J ends were trimmed by 5 bases and 8 bases, with 12 bases remaining between them. This CDR3 spans 12 amino acids. The germline gives CDR1 SGHTA, CDR2 FQGTGA. Sequenced input: blood, either unsorted or a sorted T cell fraction (not recorded which). This sequence originates from a human donor who was either an allogeneic HSCT recipient or a stem cell or donor lymphocyte infusion donor (not recorded which). It is not recorded whose cells these are; they may come from a transplant donor. The V and J genes are TRBV7-3 and TRBJ1-2, with D maybe TRBD1 (6 bases). The CDR3 DNA reads TGTGCCAGCAGCGCCCAGGGGAGAGGCTACACCTTC. This translates into CASSAQGRGYTF.